The subject of this entry is one T cell receptor beta chain. Its antigen is as yet unknown. Measured with immunoSEQ multiplex PCR; TCRdb has only the in-frame clones, and not every one. The repertoire includes more than 12,000 clones, approximately 89% of them detected once, and about 4.4% sits in the top ten. This entry belongs to a study of T cells in localized non-small cell lung cancer. CDR3 size: 16 residues. Between the trimmed V and J ends, which lost 2 bases and 0 bases, there was a span of 11 bases. Germline V CDR1 and CDR2: MNHEY, SMNVEV (reference sequence). General observations from the study: Clonality of T cells reached its maximum in uninvolved adjacent lung, surpassing tumor. Median around 60 top-100 tumor clones were shared with paired adjacent lung.

The V gene is TRBV27, the J gene TRBJ2-1; unclear D gene. The material was peripheral blood, obtained before any cancer treatment. This clonotype was obtained from a woman aged 40-69 years with stage I lung adenocarcinoma. Here the CDR3 reads CASSLDRFSSYNEQFF. The CDR3 bases are TGTGCCAGCAGTTTAGATAGGTTCAGCTCCTACAATGAGCAGTTCTTC.